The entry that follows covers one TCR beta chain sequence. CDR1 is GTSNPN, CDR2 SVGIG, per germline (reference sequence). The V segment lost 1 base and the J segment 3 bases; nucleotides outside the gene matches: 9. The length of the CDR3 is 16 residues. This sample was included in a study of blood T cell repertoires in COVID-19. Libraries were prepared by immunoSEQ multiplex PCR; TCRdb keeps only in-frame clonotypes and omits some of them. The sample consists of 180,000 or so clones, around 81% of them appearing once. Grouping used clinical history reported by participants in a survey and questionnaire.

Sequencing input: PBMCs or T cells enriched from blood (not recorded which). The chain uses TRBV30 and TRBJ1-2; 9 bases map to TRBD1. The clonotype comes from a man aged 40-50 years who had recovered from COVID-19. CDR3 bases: TGTGCCTGGAGTGCTTTCCTCCGGGACAGGGACTATGGCTACACCTTC. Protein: CAWSAFLRDRDYGYTF.